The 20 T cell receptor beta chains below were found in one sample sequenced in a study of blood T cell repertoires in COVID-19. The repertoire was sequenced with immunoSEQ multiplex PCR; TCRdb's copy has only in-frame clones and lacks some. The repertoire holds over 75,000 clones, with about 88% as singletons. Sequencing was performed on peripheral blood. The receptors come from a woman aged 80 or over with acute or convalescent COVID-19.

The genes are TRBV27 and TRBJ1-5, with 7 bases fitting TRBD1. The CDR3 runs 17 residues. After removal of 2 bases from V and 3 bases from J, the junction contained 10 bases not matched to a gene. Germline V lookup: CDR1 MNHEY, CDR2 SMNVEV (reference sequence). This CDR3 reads CASSLGTEGYLNQPQHF. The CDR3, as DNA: TGTGCCAGCAGTTTAGGGACAGAAGGCTACCTCAATCAGCCCCAGCATTTT.

DNA of the CDR3: TGCGCCAGCAGCTTGGCCCTCCGGACAGGAGGAAGAAACACCATATATTTT. Its protein is CASSLALRTGGRNTIYF. The genes are TRBV5-1 and TRBJ1-3; 7 bases fit TRBD1. Germline V gene lookup returns CDR1 SGHRS and CDR2 YFSETQ. Unmatched junction bases numbered 11, after V lost 0 bases and J lost 5 bases. The CDR3 runs to 17 residues.

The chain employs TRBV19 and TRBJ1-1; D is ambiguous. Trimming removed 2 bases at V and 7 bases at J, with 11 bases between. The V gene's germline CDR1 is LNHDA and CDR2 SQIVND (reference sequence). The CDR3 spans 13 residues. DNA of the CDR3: TGTGCCAGTAGTATATCCCGTCTTAATGAAGCTTTCTTT. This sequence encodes CASSISRLNEAFF.

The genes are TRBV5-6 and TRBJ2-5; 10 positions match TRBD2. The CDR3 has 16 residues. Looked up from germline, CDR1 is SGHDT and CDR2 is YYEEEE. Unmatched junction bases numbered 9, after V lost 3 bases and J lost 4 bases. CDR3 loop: CASSSKGAGGLETQYF. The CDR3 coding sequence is TGTGCCAGCAGCTCTAAAGGAGCGGGGGGGCTAGAGACCCAGTACTTC.

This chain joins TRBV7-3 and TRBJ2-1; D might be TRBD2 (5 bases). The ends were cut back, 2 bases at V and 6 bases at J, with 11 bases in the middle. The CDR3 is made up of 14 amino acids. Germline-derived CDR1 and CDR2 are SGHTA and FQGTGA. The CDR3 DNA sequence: TGTGCCAGCAGCTTAGGAGGTCCTCCCAATGAGCAGTTCTTC. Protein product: CASSLGGPPNEQFF.

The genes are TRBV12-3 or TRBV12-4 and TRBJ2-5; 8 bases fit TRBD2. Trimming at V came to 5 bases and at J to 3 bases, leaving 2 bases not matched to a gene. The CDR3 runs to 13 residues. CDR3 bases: TGTGCCAGCAGTCCGGGAGGGGAAGAGACCCAGTACTTC. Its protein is CASSPGGEETQYF.

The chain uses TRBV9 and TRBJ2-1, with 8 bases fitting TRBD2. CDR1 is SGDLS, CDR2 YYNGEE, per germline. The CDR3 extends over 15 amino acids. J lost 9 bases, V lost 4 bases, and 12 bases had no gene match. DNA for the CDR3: TGTGCCAGCAGCCGACTAGCGAGTGGACTAGCTGAGCAGTTCTTC. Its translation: CASSRLASGLAEQFF. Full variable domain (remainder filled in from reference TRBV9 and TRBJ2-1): DSGVTQTPKHLITATGQRVTLRCSPRSGDLSVYWYQQSLDQGLQFLIQYYNGEERAKGNILERFSAQQFPDLHSELNLSSLELGDSALYFCASSRLASGLAEQFFGPGTRLTVL.

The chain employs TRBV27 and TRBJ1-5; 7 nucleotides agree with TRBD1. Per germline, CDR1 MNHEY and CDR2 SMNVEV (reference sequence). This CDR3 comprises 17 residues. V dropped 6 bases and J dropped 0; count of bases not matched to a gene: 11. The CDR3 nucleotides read TGTGCCAGCAGCCCCATAAACAGGGGTTATAGCAATCAGCCCCAGCATTTT. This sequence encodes CASSPINRGYSNQPQHF.

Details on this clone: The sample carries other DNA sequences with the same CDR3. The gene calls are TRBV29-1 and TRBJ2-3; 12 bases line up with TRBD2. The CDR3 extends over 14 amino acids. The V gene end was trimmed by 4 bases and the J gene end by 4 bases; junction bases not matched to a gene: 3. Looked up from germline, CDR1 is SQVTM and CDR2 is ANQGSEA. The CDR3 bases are TGCAGCGTTGGACTAGCGGGAGTTTCAGATACGCAGTATTTT. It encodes CSVGLAGVSDTQYF.

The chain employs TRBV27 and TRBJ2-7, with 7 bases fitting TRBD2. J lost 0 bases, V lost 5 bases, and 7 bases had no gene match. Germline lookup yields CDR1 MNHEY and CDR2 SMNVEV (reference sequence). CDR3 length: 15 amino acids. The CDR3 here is CASSVLADPSYEQYF. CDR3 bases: TGTGCCAGCAGTGTCCTAGCGGACCCCTCCTACGAGCAGTACTTC.

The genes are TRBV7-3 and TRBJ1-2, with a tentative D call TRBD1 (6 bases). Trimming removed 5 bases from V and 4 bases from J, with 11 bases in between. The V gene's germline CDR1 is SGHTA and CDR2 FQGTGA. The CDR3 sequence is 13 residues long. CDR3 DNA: TGTGCCAGCAGCCCGGGACAATTCTATGGCTACACCTTC. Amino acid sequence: CASSPGQFYGYTF.

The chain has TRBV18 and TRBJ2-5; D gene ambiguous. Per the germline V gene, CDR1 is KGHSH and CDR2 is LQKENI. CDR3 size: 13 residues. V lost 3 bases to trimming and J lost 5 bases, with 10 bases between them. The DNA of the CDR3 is TGTGCCAGCTCACCTCCCTCCTCGGAGACCCAGTACTTC. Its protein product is CASSPPSSETQYF.

CDR3 nucleotide sequence: TGTGCCAGCAGCAAAATGACAGGGGGGTACGAGCAGTACTTC. Its protein is CASSKMTGGYEQYF. V usage is TRBV3-1 (or the pseudogene TRBV3-2) and J usage is TRBJ2-7; 9 nucleotides align to TRBD1. The ends lost 5 bases at V and 4 bases at J; junction bases unmatched: 6. Looked up from germline, CDR1 is LGHDT and CDR2 is YNNKEL (reference sequence). The CDR3 extends over 14 amino acids.

The CDR3 region has the DNA TGTGCCAGCAGCGTGGGACAGGGCGAAAGGGGAACCGGGGAGCTGTTTTTT. Translating gives CASSVGQGERGTGELFF. The V and J genes are TRBV2 and TRBJ2-2, with 9 bases identical to TRBD1. V lost 6 bases to trimming and J lost 5 bases; unmatched junction nucleotides: 13. This CDR3 contains 17 residues. Germline V gives CDR1 SNHLY, CDR2 FYNNEI.

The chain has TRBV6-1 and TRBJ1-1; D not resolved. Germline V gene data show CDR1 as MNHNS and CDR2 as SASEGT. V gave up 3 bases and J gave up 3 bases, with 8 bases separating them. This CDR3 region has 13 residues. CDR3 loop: CASSEVADTEAFF. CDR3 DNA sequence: TGTGCCAGCAGTGAGGTTGCGGACACTGAAGCTTTCTTT.

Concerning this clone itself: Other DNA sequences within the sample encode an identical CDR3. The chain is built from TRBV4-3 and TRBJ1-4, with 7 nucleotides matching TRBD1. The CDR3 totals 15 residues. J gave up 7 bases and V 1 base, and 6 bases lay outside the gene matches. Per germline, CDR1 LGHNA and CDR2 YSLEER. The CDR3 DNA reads TGCGCCAGCAGCCAAGGACAGGGCATGGGTGAAAAACTGTTTTTT. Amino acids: CASSQGQGMGEKLFF.

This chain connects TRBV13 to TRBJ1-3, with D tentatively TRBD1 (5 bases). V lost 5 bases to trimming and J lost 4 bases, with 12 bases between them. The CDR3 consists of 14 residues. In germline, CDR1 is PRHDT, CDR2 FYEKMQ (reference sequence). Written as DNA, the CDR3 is TGTGCCAGCAGCCACTCCGGGGGGGGAAACACCATATATTTT. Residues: CASSHSGGGNTIYF.

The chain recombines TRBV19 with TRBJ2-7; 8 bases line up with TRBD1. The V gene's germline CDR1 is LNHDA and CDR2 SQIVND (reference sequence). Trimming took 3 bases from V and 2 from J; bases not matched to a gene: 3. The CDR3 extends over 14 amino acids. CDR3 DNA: TGTGCCAGTAGTATCCAGACAGGGGCCTACGAGCAGTACTTC. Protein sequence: CASSIQTGAYEQYF.

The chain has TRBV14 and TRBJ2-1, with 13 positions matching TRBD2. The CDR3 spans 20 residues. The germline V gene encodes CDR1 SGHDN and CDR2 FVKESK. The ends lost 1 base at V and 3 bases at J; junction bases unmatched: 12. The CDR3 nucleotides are TGTGCCAGCAGCCAAGCTCCGGGACTAGCGGGACCCTTTTTCTACAATGAGCAGTTCTTC. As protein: CASSQAPGLAGPFFYNEQFF.

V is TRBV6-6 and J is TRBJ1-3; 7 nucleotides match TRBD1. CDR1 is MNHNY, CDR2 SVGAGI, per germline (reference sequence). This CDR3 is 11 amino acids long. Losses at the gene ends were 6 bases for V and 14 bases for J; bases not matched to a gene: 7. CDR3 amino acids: CASSQGQTLYF. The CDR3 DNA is TGTGCCAGCAGCCAGGGACAGACCCTATATTTT.